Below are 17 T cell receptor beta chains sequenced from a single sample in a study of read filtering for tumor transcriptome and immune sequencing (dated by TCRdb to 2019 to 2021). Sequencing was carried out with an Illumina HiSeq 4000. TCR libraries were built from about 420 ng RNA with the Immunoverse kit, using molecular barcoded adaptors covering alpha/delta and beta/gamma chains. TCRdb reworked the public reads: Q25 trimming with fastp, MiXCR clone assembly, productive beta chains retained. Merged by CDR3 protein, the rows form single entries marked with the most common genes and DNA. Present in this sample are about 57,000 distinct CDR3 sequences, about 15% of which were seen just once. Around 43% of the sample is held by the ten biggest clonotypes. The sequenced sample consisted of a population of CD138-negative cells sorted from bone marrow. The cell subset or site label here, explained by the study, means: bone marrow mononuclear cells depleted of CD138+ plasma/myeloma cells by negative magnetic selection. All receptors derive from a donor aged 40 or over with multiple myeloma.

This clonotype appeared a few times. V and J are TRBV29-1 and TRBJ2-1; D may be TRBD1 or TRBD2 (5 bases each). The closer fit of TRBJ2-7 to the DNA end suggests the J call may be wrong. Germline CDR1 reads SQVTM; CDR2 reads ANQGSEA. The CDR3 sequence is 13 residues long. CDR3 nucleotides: TGCAGCGTCCGGGGCTCCACCTACAATGAGCAGTACTTC. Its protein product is CSVRGSTYNEQYF.

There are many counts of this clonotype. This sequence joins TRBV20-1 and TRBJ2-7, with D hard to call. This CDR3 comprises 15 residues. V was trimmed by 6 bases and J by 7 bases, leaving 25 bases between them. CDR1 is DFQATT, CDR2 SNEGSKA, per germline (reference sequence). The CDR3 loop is CSASSFGPLREEQYF. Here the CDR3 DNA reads TGCAGTGCATCATCCTTCGGGCCGTTGAGAGAAGAGCAGTACTTC.

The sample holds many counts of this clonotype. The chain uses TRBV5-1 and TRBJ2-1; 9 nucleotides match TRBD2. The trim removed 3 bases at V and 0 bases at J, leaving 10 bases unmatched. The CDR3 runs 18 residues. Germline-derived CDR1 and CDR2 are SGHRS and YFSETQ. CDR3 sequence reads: CASSSGRTSVNSYNEQFF. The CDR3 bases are TGCGCCAGCAGCTCCGGCCGGACTAGCGTAAACTCCTACAATGAGCAGTTCTTC.

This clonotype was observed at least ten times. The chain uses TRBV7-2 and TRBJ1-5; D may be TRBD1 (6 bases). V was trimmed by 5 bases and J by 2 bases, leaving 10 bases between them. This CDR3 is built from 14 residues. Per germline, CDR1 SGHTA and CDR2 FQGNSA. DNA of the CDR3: TGTGCCAGCAGCCAGGGGATGGGCAATCAGCCCCAGCATTTT. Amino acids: CASSQGMGNQPQHF.

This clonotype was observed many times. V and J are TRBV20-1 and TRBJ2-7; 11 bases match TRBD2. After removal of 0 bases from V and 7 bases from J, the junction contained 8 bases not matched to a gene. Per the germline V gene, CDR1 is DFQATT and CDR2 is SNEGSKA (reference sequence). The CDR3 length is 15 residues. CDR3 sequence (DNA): TGCAGTGCTAGAGACCCTAGCGGGAGGTTGGGTGAGCAGTACTTC. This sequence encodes CSARDPSGRLGEQYF.

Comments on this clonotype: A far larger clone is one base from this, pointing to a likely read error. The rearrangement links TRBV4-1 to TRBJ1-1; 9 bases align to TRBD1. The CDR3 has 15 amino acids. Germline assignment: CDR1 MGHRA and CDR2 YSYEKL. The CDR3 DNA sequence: TGCGCCAGCAGCGACGGGACAGGGAATAATTCACCCCCCCACTTT. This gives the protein CASSDGTGNNSPPHF.

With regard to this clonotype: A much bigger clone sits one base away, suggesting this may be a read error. The CDR3 DNA reads TGTGCCAGCAGCCAAGACTCGGGCCCTAAACTAGCGTGGTACGAGCAGTACTTC. The encoded protein is CASSQDSGPKLAWYEQYF. The V and J genes are TRBV4-2 and TRBJ2-7, with 7 positions matching TRBD2. Germline V gene data show CDR1 as LGHNA and CDR2 as YNFKEQ. This CDR3 comprises 18 residues. V was clipped by 0 bases and J by 4 bases; unmatched bases: 15.

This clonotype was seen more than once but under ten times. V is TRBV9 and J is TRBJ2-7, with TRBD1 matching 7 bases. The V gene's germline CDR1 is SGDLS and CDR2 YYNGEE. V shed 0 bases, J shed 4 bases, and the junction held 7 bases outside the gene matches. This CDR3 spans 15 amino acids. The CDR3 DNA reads TGTGCCAGCAGCGTAGTCGGCAGGGGGTATTACGAGCAGTACTTC. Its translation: CASSVVGRGYYEQYF.

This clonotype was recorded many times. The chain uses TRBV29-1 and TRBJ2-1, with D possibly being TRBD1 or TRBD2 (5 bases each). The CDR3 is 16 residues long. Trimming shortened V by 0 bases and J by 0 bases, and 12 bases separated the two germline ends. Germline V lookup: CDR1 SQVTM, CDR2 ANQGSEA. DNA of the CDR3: TGCAGCGTTGAAGATGATGGGACGACCTCCTACAATGAGCAGTTCTTC. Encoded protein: CSVEDDGTTSYNEQFF.

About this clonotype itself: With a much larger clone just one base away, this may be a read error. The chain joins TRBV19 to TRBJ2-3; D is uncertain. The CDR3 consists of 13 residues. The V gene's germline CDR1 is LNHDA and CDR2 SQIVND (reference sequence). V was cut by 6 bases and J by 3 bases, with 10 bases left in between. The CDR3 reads CASRKLRTDTQYF. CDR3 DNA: TGTGCCAGTAGGAAACTAAGGACAGATACGCAGTATTTT.

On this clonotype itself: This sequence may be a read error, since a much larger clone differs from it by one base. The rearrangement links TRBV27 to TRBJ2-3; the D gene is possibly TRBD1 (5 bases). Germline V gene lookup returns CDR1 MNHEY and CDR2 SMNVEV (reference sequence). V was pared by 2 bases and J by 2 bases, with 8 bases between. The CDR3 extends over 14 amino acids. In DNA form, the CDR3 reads TGTGCCAGCAGTTTAGACAGAGTCACAGATACGCAGTATTTT. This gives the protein CASSLDRVTDTQYF.

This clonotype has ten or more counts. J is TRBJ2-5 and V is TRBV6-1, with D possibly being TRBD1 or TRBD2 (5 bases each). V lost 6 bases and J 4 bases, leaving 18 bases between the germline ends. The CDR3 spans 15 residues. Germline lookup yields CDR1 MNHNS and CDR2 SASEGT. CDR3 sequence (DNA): TGTGCCAGCAGGGGGACGTGGACGATAGGAGAGACCCAGTACTTC. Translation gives CASRGTWTIGETQYF.

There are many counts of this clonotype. CDR3 residues: CATSDPGLAGNTGELFF. The CDR3 bases are TGTGCCACCAGTGATCCGGGACTAGCGGGGAACACCGGGGAGCTGTTTTTT. This chain connects TRBV24-1 to TRBJ2-2; the match to TRBD2 covers 12 bases. Germline V gene sequence: CDR1 KGHDR, CDR2 SFDVKD. Trimming took 3 bases from V and 1 from J; bases not matched to a gene: 2. The CDR3 is 17 amino acids.

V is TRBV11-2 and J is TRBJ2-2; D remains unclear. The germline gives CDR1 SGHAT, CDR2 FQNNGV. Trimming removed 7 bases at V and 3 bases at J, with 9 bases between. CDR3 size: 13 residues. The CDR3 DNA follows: TGTGCCAGCAAAGAGCGCTACACCGGGGAGCTGTTTTTT. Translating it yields CASKERYTGELFF. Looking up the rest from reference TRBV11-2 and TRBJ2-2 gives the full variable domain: EAGVAQSPRYKIIEKRQSVAFWCNPISGHATLYWYQQILGQGPKLLIQFQNNGVVDDSQLPKDRFSAERLKGVDSTLKIQPAKLEDSAVYLCASKERYTGELFFGEGSRLTVL.

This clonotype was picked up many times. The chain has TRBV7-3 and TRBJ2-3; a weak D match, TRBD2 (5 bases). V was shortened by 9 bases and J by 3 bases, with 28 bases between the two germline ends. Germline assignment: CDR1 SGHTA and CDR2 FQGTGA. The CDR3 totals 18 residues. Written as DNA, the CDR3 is TGTGCCAGTGAACCGACTAACCCATTCTTCACTGGAACAGATACGCAGTATTTT. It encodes CASEPTNPFFTGTDTQYF.

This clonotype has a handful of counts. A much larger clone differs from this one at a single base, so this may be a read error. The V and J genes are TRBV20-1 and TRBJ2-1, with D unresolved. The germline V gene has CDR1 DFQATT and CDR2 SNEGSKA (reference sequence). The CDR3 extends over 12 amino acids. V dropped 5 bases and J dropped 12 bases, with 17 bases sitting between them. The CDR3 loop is CSAPYSLVGQFF. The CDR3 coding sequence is TGCAGTGCTCCTTACTCGCTAGTCGGGCAGTTCTTC.

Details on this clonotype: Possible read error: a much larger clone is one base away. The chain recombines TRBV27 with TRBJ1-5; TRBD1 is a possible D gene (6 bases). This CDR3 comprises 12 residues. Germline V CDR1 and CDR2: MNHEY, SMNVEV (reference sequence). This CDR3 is CASRQGKQPQHF. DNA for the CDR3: TGTGCCAGCAGACAGGGCAAACAGCCCCAGCATTTT.